A single sample gave rise to the 28 T cell receptor beta chains below, sequenced in a study of T cells in Graves' hyperthyroidism and ophthalmopathy. RNA transcripts were the template for amplifying TCR beta CDR3 regions. HTBI primers were employed in a first-round RT-PCR of the TCR CDR3. In TCRdb, the multiplex PCR reads were re-called with MiXCR into one record per CDR3 protein. The sample holds approximately 690,000 distinct CDR3 sequences; more than 20% are singletons and the top ten take 34%. Source material: blood. Every receptor here comes from a man aged 25-45 years with Graves' ophthalmopathy.

This clonotype was seen more than once but under ten times. This sequence joins TRBV3-1 and TRBJ2-5; the D gene is possibly TRBD1 (6 bases). This CDR3 is 16 amino acids long. Looked up from germline, CDR1 is LGHDT and CDR2 is YNNKEL (reference sequence). The germline V and J ends were trimmed by 3 bases and 0 bases, with 14 bases remaining between them. CDR3 sequence: CASSQPWTVYQETQYF. The CDR3 nucleotides are TGTGCCAGCAGCCAGCCTTGGACAGTCTACCAAGAGACCCAGTACTTC.

This clonotype has at least ten counts. The chain links TRBV12-3 or TRBV12-4 to TRBJ1-2; TRBD1 matches at 8 bases. V was pared by 6 bases and J by 7 bases, with 13 bases of the junction left unmatched. This CDR3 spans 15 amino acids. The DNA for the CDR3 is TGTGCCAGCAGCATTGCACGGGGACAGGAGGGTGGCTACACCTTC. Translating gives CASSIARGQEGGYTF.

This clonotype was detected a few times. This chain links TRBV7-2 with TRBJ2-5, with 15 bases lining up with TRBD2. V shed 4 bases and J 5 bases; nucleotides not matched to a gene: 5. The V gene's germline CDR1 is SGHTA and CDR2 FQGNSA. The CDR3 runs to 16 residues. The CDR3 here is CASSSGLAGGGETQYF. CDR3 nucleotide sequence: TGTGCCAGCAGCTCCGGACTAGCGGGAGGGGGCGAGACCCAGTACTTC.

This clonotype turned up a few times. The V call is TRBV11-1, the J call TRBJ2-1; the match to TRBD1 covers 9 bases. The CDR3 loop spans 15 amino acids. In germline, CDR1 is SGHAT, CDR2 FQDESV (reference sequence). After removal of 6 bases from V and 4 bases from J, the junction contained 7 bases not matched to a gene. CDR3 region: CASSNRDREYNEQFF. The DNA for the CDR3 is TGTGCCAGCAGTAACCGGGACAGGGAGTACAATGAGCAGTTCTTC.

This clonotype was observed a few times. The genes are TRBV18 and TRBJ1-1, with no clear D. The V gene's germline CDR1 is KGHSH and CDR2 LQKENI. The CDR3 extends over 14 amino acids. The V end was cut by 1 base, the J end by 0 bases, with 6 bases between. The CDR3 region is CASSPLDMNTEAFF. The CDR3 nucleotides are TGTGCCAGCTCACCACTTGACATGAACACTGAAGCTTTCTTT.

With regard to this clonotype: With a much larger clone just one base away, this may be a read error. The rearrangement uses TRBV28 and TRBJ1-3; 8 nucleotides align to TRBD1. Germline CDR1 reads MDHEN; CDR2 reads SYDVKM. Trimming cost V 8 bases and J 1 base; bases outside gene matches: 13. The CDR3 length is 17 residues. As DNA, the CDR3 is TGTGCCAGCGGCCAAGACAGGGGTCCTGTATCTGGAAACACCATATATTTT. Its protein product is CASGQDRGPVSGNTIYF.

This chain uses TRBV18 with TRBJ2-7, with D perhaps matching TRBD1 (6 bases). V shed 1 base and J shed 6 bases, with 7 bases lying between them. Germline assignment: CDR1 KGHSH and CDR2 LQKENI. The CDR3 has 12 residues. The CDR3 DNA reads as TGTGCCAGCTCACCACAACAGGGCGAGCAGTACTTC. Its translation: CASSPQQGEQYF.

The chain links TRBV27 to TRBJ2-3; 16 nucleotides line up with TRBD2. The CDR3 covers 18 residues. Germline CDR1 is MNHEY and CDR2 is SMNVEV (reference sequence). With V trimmed by 6 bases and J by 1 base, 7 bases remained unmatched. The CDR3 DNA reads as TGTGCCAGCAGCCCGGGACTAGCGGGAGGGCCCGGCACAGATACGCAGTATTTT. This translates into CASSPGLAGGPGTDTQYF.

This chain joins TRBV18 and TRBJ2-3, with 7 bases matching TRBD1. This CDR3 spans 12 amino acids. The V segment lost 5 bases and the J segment 9 bases; nucleotides outside the gene matches: 5. Germline V gene sequence: CDR1 KGHSH, CDR2 LQKENI. The CDR3 is CASSDDRATQYF. The CDR3 bases are TGTGCCAGCTCAGATGACAGGGCAACGCAGTATTTT.

This clonotype was picked up many times. The J gene is TRBJ2-1, the V gene TRBV7-2, with TRBD2 matching over 7 bases. Germline CDR1 is SGHTA and CDR2 is FQGNSA. CDR3 size: 17 residues. The junction had 9 bases not matched to a gene; V was cut back by 2 bases and J by 2 bases. CDR3 nucleotide sequence: TGTGCCAGCAGCTTATCCTGGGGGGGTCATGCCTACAATGAGCAGTTCTTC. Protein: CASSLSWGGHAYNEQFF.

This clonotype was counted a few times. This sequence joins TRBV29-1 and TRBJ2-5; 12 positions match TRBD2. The V gene's germline CDR1 is SQVTM and CDR2 ANQGSEA. With V trimmed by 4 bases and J by 5 bases, 17 bases remained unmatched. The CDR3 contains 18 residues. CDR3 protein: CSVVLPTSGSIVRETQYF. The CDR3 nucleotides read TGCAGCGTTGTCCTACCGACTAGCGGGAGTATAGTTAGGGAGACCCAGTACTTC.

This clonotype was picked up many times. The chain uses TRBV5-1 and TRBJ1-1; 8 bases are a match to TRBD1. Germline V gene data show CDR1 as SGHRS and CDR2 as YFSETQ. Losses at the gene ends were 4 bases for V and 0 bases for J; bases not matched to a gene: 5. This CDR3 is 15 amino acids long. DNA for the CDR3: TGCGCCAGCAGCGCCGGACAGGGTTTGAACACTGAAGCTTTCTTT. Amino acids: CASSAGQGLNTEAFF.

This clonotype appeared many times. This chain connects TRBV11-2 to TRBJ2-7; D is unresolved. Germline-derived CDR1 and CDR2 are SGHAT and FQNNGV. The CDR3 consists of 13 residues. V dropped 6 bases and J dropped 6 bases, with 15 bases sitting between them. The CDR3 bases are TGTGCCAGCAGGGTAGGGTCCAGGCTCGAGCAGTACTTC. It codes for CASRVGSRLEQYF.

The chain has TRBV6-6 and TRBJ2-3; no clear D gene. This CDR3 spans 16 amino acids. Trimming cost V 0 bases and J 0 bases, with 10 bases left between them. The germline gives CDR1 MNHNY, CDR2 SVGAGI (reference sequence). CDR3 nucleotide sequence: TGTGCCAGCAGTTACTCGAGAGTTCCTAGCACAGATACGCAGTATTTT. Protein sequence: CASSYSRVPSTDTQYF.

This clonotype was detected many times. The chain couples TRBV2 to TRBJ2-1; D remains unclear. The V end was cut by 7 bases, the J end by 1 base, with 14 bases between. Germline CDR1 is SNHLY and CDR2 is FYNNEI. This CDR3 comprises 15 residues. CDR3 region: CASTSDGVSYNEQFF. DNA of the CDR3: TGTGCCAGCACCTCAGACGGAGTATCCTACAATGAGCAGTTCTTC.

In this sample, this clonotype turned up many times. This rearrangement joins TRBV7-9 to TRBJ1-5; D remains unclear. Germline CDR1 reads SEHNR; CDR2 reads FQNEAQ (reference sequence). V lost 5 bases, J lost 5 bases, and 10 bases lay in between. This CDR3 has 13 residues. The CDR3 is CASSKDPDQPQHF. The CDR3 coding sequence is TGTGCCAGCAGCAAGGACCCGGATCAGCCCCAGCATTTT.

This clonotype has ten or more counts. The V and J genes are TRBV27 and TRBJ2-7; 12 nucleotides match TRBD2. The CDR3 contains 20 residues. V trimming: 4 bases; J trimming: 7 bases; junction bases outside the gene matches: 23. Germline lookup yields CDR1 MNHEY and CDR2 SMNVEV (reference sequence). The CDR3 DNA sequence: TGTGCCAGCAGTTCGCCGTTCCCTAGCGGGAGGGCCCCGTTCAGACAAGAGCAGTACTTC. Its protein product is CASSSPFPSGRAPFRQEQYF.

There are a few counts of this clonotype. The V and J genes are TRBV5-1 and TRBJ2-3; TRBD2 is a possible D gene (5 bases). The germline gives CDR1 SGHRS, CDR2 YFSETQ. V lost 3 bases and J lost 0, with 8 bases in between. The CDR3 has 14 residues. The CDR3 region has the DNA TGCGCCAGCAGCTCCGGGGATAGCACAGATACGCAGTATTTT. Protein product: CASSSGDSTDTQYF.

This chain uses TRBV7-8 with TRBJ2-5, with a weak D call TRBD1 (6 bases). From germline, CDR1 is SGHVS and CDR2 FQNEAQ. With 1 base removed from V and 5 bases from J, the gap between germline ends came to 20 bases. The CDR3 is made up of 17 amino acids. CDR3: CASSLVYSAGVIETQYF. The CDR3 DNA follows: TGTGCCAGCAGCTTAGTTTATTCGGCAGGGGTGATCGAGACCCAGTACTTC.

This clonotype was detected a few times. This chain uses TRBV20-1 with TRBJ2-1; D unclear. V dropped 2 bases and J dropped 10 bases, with 12 bases sitting between them. From germline, CDR1 is DFQATT and CDR2 SNEGSKA (reference sequence). The CDR3 consists of 12 residues. CDR3 protein: CSARILGWEQFF. The CDR3 nucleotides read TGCAGTGCTAGAATCCTGGGGTGGGAGCAGTTCTTC.

In this sample, this clonotype turned up a few times. This sequence joins TRBV27 and TRBJ1-5; possible D gene TRBD1, 5 bases. From germline, CDR1 is MNHEY and CDR2 SMNVEV (reference sequence). Trimming cost V 0 bases and J 1 base, with 7 bases left between them. This CDR3 is built from 15 residues. The CDR3 DNA follows: TGTGCCAGCAGTTTATCGGGGGTGAGCAATCAGCCCCAGCATTTT. Translating gives CASSLSGVSNQPQHF.

In its sample, this clonotype was seen many times. The CDR3 reads CASSRPGLAGGPETQYF. CDR3 sequence (DNA): TGTGCCAGCAGCCGCCCAGGGCTAGCGGGAGGGCCGGAGACCCAGTACTTC. The V and J genes are TRBV11-2 and TRBJ2-5, with 12 bases fitting TRBD2. After removal of 5 bases from V and 5 bases from J, the junction contained 12 bases not matched to a gene. Germline loops: CDR1 SGHAT, CDR2 FQNNGV. The CDR3 loop spans 17 amino acids.

In this sample, this clonotype turned up a few times. The chain is built from TRBV15 and TRBJ2-1, with 14 positions matching TRBD2. Trimming removed 1 base from V and 8 bases from J; junction bases left unmatched: 7. CDR3 size: 17 residues. Per the germline V gene, CDR1 is LNHNV and CDR2 is YYDKDF (reference sequence). CDR3 sequence (DNA): TGTGCCACCAGCAGAGGAACCGGGACTAGCGGGAGTTATGAGCAGTTCTTC. Residues: CATSRGTGTSGSYEQFF.

The chain carries TRBV18 and TRBJ2-7; D is ambiguous. V was shortened by 4 bases and J by 6 bases, with 16 bases between the two germline ends. Germline CDR1 KGHSH, CDR2 LQKENI. The CDR3 extends over 14 amino acids. In DNA, the CDR3 is TGTGCCAGCTCACTCGAGACCCGGGCGGTCGAGCAGTACTTC. Translation gives CASSLETRAVEQYF. Complete variable domain (other parts from reference TRBV18 and TRBJ2-7): NAGVMQNPRHLVRRRGQEARLRCSPMKGHSHVYWYRQLPEEGLKFMVYLQKENIIDESGMPKERFSAEFPKEGPSILRIQQVVRGDSAAYFCASSLETRAVEQYFGPGTRLTVT.

This clonotype has only a few counts. V and J are TRBV5-5 and TRBJ2-4; D gene uncertain. The germline V and J ends were trimmed by 0 bases and 5 bases, with 18 bases remaining between them. Germline-derived CDR1 and CDR2 are SGHKS and YYEKEE (reference sequence). This CDR3 has 17 residues. CDR3 DNA sequence: TGTGCCAGCAGCTTGGTCCCTGGTCGAGGCATGGAAAACATTCAGTACTTC. It yields the protein CASSLVPGRGMENIQYF.

V gene TRBV24-1 combines with J gene TRBJ2-1; possibly TRBD2 for D (7 bases). V shed 2 bases and J shed 0 bases, with 22 bases lying between them. The CDR3 spans 20 residues. Germline V lookup: CDR1 KGHDR, CDR2 SFDVKD. CDR3 protein: CATSDYGGAGAGSSYNEQFF. CDR3 DNA sequence: TGTGCCACCAGTGATTACGGGGGCGCGGGAGCGGGGAGCTCCTACAATGAGCAGTTCTTC.

This chain links TRBV25-1 with TRBJ2-7; 10 bases fit TRBD2. The CDR3 has 15 amino acids. V was clipped by 6 bases and J by 2 bases; unmatched bases: 7. Per the germline V gene, CDR1 is MGHDK and CDR2 is SYGVNS. CDR3 DNA sequence: TGTGCCAGCAGGGGAGGACTAGCGGACCCCTACGAGCAGTACTTC. This translates into CASRGGLADPYEQYF.

The V and J genes are TRBV29-1 and TRBJ1-2, with 8 nucleotides matching TRBD1. From germline, CDR1 is SQVTM and CDR2 ANQGSEA. The V segment lost 5 bases and the J segment 3 bases; nucleotides outside the gene matches: 5. The CDR3 is made up of 13 amino acids. The CDR3 spells CSVTLTGDYGYTF. The CDR3 coding sequence is TGCAGCGTTACCCTGACAGGGGACTATGGCTACACCTTC. Together with reference TRBV29-1 and TRBJ1-2, the CDR3 gives the full variable domain: SAVISQKPSRDICQRGTSLTIQCQVDSQVTMMFWYRQQPGQSLTLIATANQGSEATYESGFVIDKFPISRPNLTFSTLTVSNMSPEDSSIYLCSVTLTGDYGYTFGSGTRLTVV.